Shown below are 7 T cell receptor beta chains from a single sample sequenced in a study of blood T cell repertoires in COVID-19. Measured with immunoSEQ multiplex PCR; TCRdb has only the in-frame clones, and not every one. Of a few hundred thousand clones listed, about 84% are singletons. Sequencing used peripheral blood. These receptors originate from a woman aged 45 to 65 with acute or convalescent COVID-19.

The gene calls are TRBV6-1 and TRBJ2-1; weak D call: TRBD2 (5 bases). Germline-derived CDR1 and CDR2 are MNHNS and SASEGT. The CDR3 loop spans 15 amino acids. Trimming removed 3 bases from V and 2 bases from J, with 11 bases in between. CDR3 bases: TGTGCCAGCAGTGACGGCGGGCCAGCCTACAATGAGCAGTTCTTC. It is translated as CASSDGGPAYNEQFF.

This clone has more than one count but fewer than ten. The chain has TRBV9 and TRBJ2-7; TRBD2 matches at 8 bases. With V trimmed by 3 bases and J by 1 base, 3 bases remained unmatched. This CDR3 has 14 residues. Germline assignment: CDR1 SGDLS and CDR2 YYNGEE. The CDR3 sequence is CASSERLASYEQYF. CDR3 coding DNA: TGTGCCAGCAGCGAGAGACTAGCGTCCTACGAGCAGTACTTC.

This clone was counted between two and nine times. The chain carries TRBV5-1 and TRBJ1-2, with 10 bases that match TRBD1. The CDR3 runs 14 residues. J gave up 6 bases and V 9 bases, and 11 bases lay outside the gene matches. Germline CDR1 and CDR2: SGHRS and YFSETQ. The CDR3 region is CATARGQGTDGYTF. CDR3 nucleotide sequence: TGCGCCACAGCTCGGGGACAGGGGACGGATGGCTACACCTTC.

For this clone: The same CDR3 can be traced to other DNA sequences in this sample. This chain connects TRBV18 to TRBJ2-7; 12 bases map to TRBD2. V was pared by 3 bases and J by 4 bases, with 4 bases of the junction left unmatched. CDR1 and CDR2 from the germline V gene are KGHSH and LQKENI. There are 15 residues in the CDR3. The CDR3, as DNA: TGTGCCAGCTCACCTGGACTAGCGGGGATTTACGAGCAGTACTTC. It yields the protein CASSPGLAGIYEQYF.

The chain combines TRBV5-6 with TRBJ2-7, with TRBD2 as a possible D gene (5 bases). The germline V gene encodes CDR1 SGHDT and CDR2 YYEEEE. The CDR3 loop spans 12 amino acids. Trimming cost V 3 bases and J 6 bases, with 10 bases left between them. The CDR3, as DNA: TGTGCCAGCAGCTGGACTTTGACCGAGCAGTACTTC. Protein product: CASSWTLTEQYF.

This chain connects TRBV5-1 to TRBJ1-6; 7 nucleotides match TRBD1. Germline V gene lookup returns CDR1 SGHRS and CDR2 YFSETQ. J was trimmed by 6 bases and V by 0 bases; bases with no gene match: 6. This CDR3 spans 16 amino acids. The CDR3 sequence: CASSLEAGGRNSPLHF. The CDR3 bases are TGCGCCAGCAGCTTGGAGGCAGGGGGGCGTAATTCACCCCTCCACTTT.

The rearrangement uses TRBV7-2 and TRBJ2-6; 8 bases match TRBD1. The CDR3 consists of 17 residues. V lost 3 bases and J lost 0; bases outside the gene matches: 4. Germline CDR1 reads SGHTA; CDR2 reads FQGNSA. The CDR3 DNA sequence: TGTGCCAGCAGCTTCCGGGACAGGAGCTCTGGGGCCAACGTCCTGACTTTC. Translation: CASSFRDRSSGANVLTF.